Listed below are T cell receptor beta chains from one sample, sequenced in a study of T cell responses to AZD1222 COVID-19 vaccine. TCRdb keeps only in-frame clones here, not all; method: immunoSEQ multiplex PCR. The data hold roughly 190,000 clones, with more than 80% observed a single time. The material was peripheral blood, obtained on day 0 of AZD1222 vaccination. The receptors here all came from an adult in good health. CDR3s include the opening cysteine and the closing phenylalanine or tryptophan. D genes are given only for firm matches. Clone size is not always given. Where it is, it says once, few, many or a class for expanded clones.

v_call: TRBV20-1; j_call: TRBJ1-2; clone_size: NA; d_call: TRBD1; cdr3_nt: TGCAGTGCTGTGAGGGGGCTTGGCTACACCTTC; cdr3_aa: CSAVRGLGYTF
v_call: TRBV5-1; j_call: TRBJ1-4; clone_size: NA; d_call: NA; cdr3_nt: TGCGCCAGCAGCTTATCGACAGCAGCTAATGAAAAACTGTTTTTT; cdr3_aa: CASSLSTAANEKLFF
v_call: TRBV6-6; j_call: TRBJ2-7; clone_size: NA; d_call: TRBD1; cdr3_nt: TGTGCCAGCAGGGAACAGGGGGCGGAGGAGCAGTACTTC; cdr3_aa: CASREQGAEEQYF
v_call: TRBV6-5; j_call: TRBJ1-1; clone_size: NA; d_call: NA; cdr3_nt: TGTGCCAGCAGTTACTCCTTACTCCACAACACTGAAGCTTTCTTT; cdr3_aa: CASSYSLLHNTEAFF
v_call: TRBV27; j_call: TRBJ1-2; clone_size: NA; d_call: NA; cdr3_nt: TGTGCCAGCAGAAACGACAGTTCTCTTGGCTACACCTTC; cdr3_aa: CASRNDSSLGYTF
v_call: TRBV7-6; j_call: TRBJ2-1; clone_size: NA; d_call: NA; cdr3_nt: TGTGCCAGCAGCCCAAGCCCCGGGACTGGAAACAATGAGCAGTTCTTC; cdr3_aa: CASSPSPGTGNNEQFF
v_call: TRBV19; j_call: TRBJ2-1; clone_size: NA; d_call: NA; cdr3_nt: TGTGCCAGTAGTATTCTGGAGGGGCTAGCTGTACGTGAGCAGTTCTTC; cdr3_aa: CASSILEGLAVREQFF
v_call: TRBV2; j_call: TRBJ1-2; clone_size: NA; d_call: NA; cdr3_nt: TGTGCCAGCAGTGAATTTAGGAGGGCAGGGGTAGGCTACACCTTC; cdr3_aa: CASSEFRRAGVGYTF
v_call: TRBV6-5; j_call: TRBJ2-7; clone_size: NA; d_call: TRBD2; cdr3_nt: TGTGCCAGCGCCACCTGGACTAGAGGCTACGAGCAGTACTTC; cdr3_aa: CASATWTRGYEQYF
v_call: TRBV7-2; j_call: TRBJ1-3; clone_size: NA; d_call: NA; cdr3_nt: TGTGCCAGCAGCGCCGACGGGGGGAGATCTGGAAACACCATATATTTT; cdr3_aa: CASSADGGRSGNTIYF
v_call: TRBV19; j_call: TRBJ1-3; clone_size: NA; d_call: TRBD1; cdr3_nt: TGTGCCAGTAGTACGTCGACCCAGGGGGCGCCTGGAAACACCATATATTTT; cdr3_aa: CASSTSTQGAPGNTIYF
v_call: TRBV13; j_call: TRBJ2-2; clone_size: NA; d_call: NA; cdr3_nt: TGTGCCAGCAGCGACCTAGACGGGAACACCGGGGAGCTGTTTTTT; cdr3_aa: CASSDLDGNTGELFF
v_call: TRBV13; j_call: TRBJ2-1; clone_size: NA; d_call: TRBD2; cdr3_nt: TGTGCCAGCAGCCCACCGACTAGCGGGGCCTCCAGCGAGCAGTTCTTC; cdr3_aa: CASSPPTSGASSEQFF
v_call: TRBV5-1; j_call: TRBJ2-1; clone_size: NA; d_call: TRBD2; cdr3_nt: TGCGCCAGCAGCTTGGTCGGGGTTGTAGCGGGGGGTTCAAACTACAATGAGCAGTTCTTC; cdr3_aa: CASSLVGVVAGGSNYNEQFF
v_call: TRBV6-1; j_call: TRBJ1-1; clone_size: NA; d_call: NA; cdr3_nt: TGTGCCAGCAGTGAGGACAGCTTGAACACTGAAGCTTTCTTT; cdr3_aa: CASSEDSLNTEAFF
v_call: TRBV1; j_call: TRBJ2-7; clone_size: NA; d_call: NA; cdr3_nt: TGCACCAGCAGCCAAGATCCCCCCACTAGCGGGAAACCCCACGAGCAGTACTTC; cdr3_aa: CTSSQDPPTSGKPHEQYF
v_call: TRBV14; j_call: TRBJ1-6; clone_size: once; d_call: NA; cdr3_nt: TGTGCCAGCAGCCTCCCGGGACAAAATAATTCACCCCTCCACTTT; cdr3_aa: CASSLPGQNNSPLHF
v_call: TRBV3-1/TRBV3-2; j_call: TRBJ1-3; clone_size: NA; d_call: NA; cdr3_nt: TGTGCCAGCAGCCCCCGGGCTACCCCGGGAAACACCATATATTTT; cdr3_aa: CASSPRATPGNTIYF
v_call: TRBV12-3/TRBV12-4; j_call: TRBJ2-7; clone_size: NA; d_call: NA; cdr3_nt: TGTGCCAGCAGCCCAAAGCGAACCCTCGAGCAGTACTTC; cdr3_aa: CASSPKRTLEQYF
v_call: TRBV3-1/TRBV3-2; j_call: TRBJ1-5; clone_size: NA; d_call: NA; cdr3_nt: TGTGCCAGCAGCCATTCCCTCAAGGATCAGCCCCAGCATTTT; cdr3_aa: CASSHSLKDQPQHF
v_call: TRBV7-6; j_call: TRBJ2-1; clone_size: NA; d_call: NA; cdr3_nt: TGTGCCAGCAGCTCCCCGTCGCTACGGGGGAATGAGCAGTTCTTC; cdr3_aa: CASSSPSLRGNEQFF
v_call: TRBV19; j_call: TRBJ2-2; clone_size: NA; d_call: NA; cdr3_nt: TGTGCCAGTAGTATAGATTTAACCGGGGAGCTGTTTTTT; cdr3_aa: CASSIDLTGELFF
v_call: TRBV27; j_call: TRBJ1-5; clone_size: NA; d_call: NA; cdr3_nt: TGTGCCAGCAGTTTAGTACCGGCGAATCAGCCCCAGCATTTT; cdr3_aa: CASSLVPANQPQHF
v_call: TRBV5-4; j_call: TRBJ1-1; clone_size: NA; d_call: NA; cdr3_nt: TGTGCCAGCAGCCGGGGACTGAACACTGAAGCTTTCTTT; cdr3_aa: CASSRGLNTEAFF
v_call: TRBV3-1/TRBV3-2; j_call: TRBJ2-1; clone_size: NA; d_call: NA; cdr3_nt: TGTGCCAGCAGCCAAGCAAAACTAGCATATTACAATGAGCAGTTCTTC; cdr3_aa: CASSQAKLAYYNEQFF
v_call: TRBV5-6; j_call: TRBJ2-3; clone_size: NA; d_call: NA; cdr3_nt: TGTGCCAGCAGCTTGGAGCCAGATACGCAGTATTTT; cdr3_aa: CASSLEPDTQYF
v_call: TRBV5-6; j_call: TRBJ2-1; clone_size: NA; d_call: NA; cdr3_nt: TGTGCCAGCAGCTTCGGCCAAGCAGGGAGGAATGAGCAGTTCTTC; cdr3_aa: CASSFGQAGRNEQFF
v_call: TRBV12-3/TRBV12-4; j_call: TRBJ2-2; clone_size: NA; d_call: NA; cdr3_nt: TGTGCCAGCAGTTTGGGCGGCACCGGGGAGCTGTTTTTT; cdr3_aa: CASSLGGTGELFF
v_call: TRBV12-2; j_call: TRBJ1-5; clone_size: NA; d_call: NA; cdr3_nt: TGTGCAAGTCGCTCCGAGTCGACAGGGGATAATCAGCCCCAGCATTTT; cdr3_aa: CASRSESTGDNQPQHF
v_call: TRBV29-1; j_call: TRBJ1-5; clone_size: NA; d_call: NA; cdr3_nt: TGCAGCGTTGAATTCGGGGGGAATCAGCCCCAGCATTTT; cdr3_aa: CSVEFGGNQPQHF
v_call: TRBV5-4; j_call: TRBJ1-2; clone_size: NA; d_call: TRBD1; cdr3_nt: TGTGCCAGCAGAATACAGGGGGCACAGGGCTACACCTTC; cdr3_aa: CASRIQGAQGYTF
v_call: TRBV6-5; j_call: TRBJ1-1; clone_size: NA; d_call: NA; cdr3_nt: TGTGCCAGCAGTAATGCGGGGGGCACTGAAGCTTTCTTT; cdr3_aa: CASSNAGGTEAFF